The T cell receptor beta chain described here comes from a study of blood T cell repertoires in COVID-19. For the study at large: COVID-19 samples, acute and convalescent, were from the United States, Italy and Spain. Sources were T cells, B-cell-depleted T cells, or PBMCs; the material itself was cDNA or gDNA.

Authors' processing steps: Using reference gene primer amplification, nucleated cell counts were estimated. Clones were sequenced by immunoSEQ multiplex PCR, and TCRdb holds only the in-frame ones, with some missing. Clonal size and the V and J genes are those of that table, whereas D and trimming came from the DNA. The table lists around 120,000 clones, around 83% of them singletons. Germline V gene sequence: CDR1 SGHRS, CDR2 YFSETQ. V was cut by 0 bases and J by 7 bases, with 17 bases left in between. This CDR3 region has 15 residues. This TCR was recovered from an elderly man with active or convalescent COVID-19. The V gene is TRBV5-1, the J gene TRBJ2-7, with D uncertain. Sequencing input: peripheral blood. DNA of the CDR3: TGCGCCAGCAGCTTGGCCGCAGGTAAGTACGAAGAGCAGTACTTC. Its protein is CASSLAAGKYEEQYF.